This TCR beta chain is from a study of vaccination effects on CD4 cells after COVID-19. This clone has only a few counts. Its antigen is still unknown. Trimming took off 0 bases at V and 5 bases at J, with 6 bases between the two ends. This CDR3 comprises 13 residues. The V gene's germline CDR1 is SGHTS and CDR2 YDEGEE. After expansion with viral peptide pools in the ViraFEST assay, antigen-specific CD4+ T cells were sequenced. Researchers isolated CD4+ T cells once approximately ten days of culture had elapsed. All participants had two doses of either the BNT162b2 or mRNA-1273 vaccine. TCRdb keeps only in-frame clones here, not all; method: immunoSEQ multiplex PCR. The sample lists tens of thousands of clones, roughly 72% occurring once.

Material: CD4+ T cells from PBMCs cultured with HCoV-229E spike peptides, obtained after COVID-19 vaccination. The J gene is TRBJ1-5, the V gene TRBV5-8, with unresolved D. The clonotype was recovered from a human donor who received a COVID-19 vaccine. This CDR3 reads CASSLVRDQPQHF. The CDR3 coding sequence is TGTGCCAGCAGCTTGGTTAGGGATCAGCCCCAGCATTTT.